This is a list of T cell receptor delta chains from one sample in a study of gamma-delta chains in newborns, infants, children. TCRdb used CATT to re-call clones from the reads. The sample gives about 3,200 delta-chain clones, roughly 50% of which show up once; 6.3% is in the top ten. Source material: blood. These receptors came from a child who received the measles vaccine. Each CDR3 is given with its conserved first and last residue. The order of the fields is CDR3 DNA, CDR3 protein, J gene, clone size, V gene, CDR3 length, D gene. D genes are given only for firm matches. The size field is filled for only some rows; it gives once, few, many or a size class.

CDR3 DNA: TGTGCTCTTGGGGAAGGAAGTGGGTTCTCACTCATCTTT
CDR3 protein: CALGEGSGFSLIF
J gene: TRDJ1
clone size: -
V gene: TRDV1
CDR3 length: 13
D gene: -

CDR3 DNA: TGTGCCTCCCTCTTCCTTTTCCTTGGGGGATACGCGTATCCTAAGTCCGATAAACTCATCTTT
CDR3 protein: CASLFLFLGGYAYPKSDKLIF
J gene: TRDJ1
clone size: medium-sized
V gene: TRDV3
CDR3 length: 21
D gene: TRDD3

CDR3 DNA: TGTGCCTGTGACCAAGTACTGGGGGAGAACTCCTGGGACACCCGACAGATGTTTTTC
CDR3 protein: CACDQVLGENSWDTRQMFF
J gene: TRDJ3
clone size: -
V gene: TRDV2
CDR3 length: 19
D gene: TRDD3

CDR3 DNA: TGTGCCGGTGACACCGGGCCTTCCGGCCCTGGGGCCGTTCACACCGATAAACTCATCTTT
CDR3 protein: CAGDTGPSGPGAVHTDKLIF
J gene: TRDJ1
clone size: -
V gene: TRDV2
CDR3 length: 20
D gene: -

CDR3 DNA: TGTGCCTGTGACACCGGGCGGGGGTACACCGATAAACTCATCTTT
CDR3 protein: CACDTGRGYTDKLIF
J gene: TRDJ1
clone size: medium-sized
V gene: TRDV2
CDR3 length: 15
D gene: -

CDR3 DNA: TGTGCCTGTGACCGTCTACAGCTACTGGGGGACGCTACCGATAAACTCATCTTT
CDR3 protein: CACDRLQLLGDATDKLIF
J gene: TRDJ1
clone size: -
V gene: TRDV2
CDR3 length: 18
D gene: TRDD3

CDR3 DNA: TGTGCCTGTGACACCGTGGGCCCCTCTGTACTGGCCAACGATAAACTCATCTTT
CDR3 protein: CACDTVGPSVLANDKLIF
J gene: TRDJ1
clone size: medium-sized
V gene: TRDV2
CDR3 length: 18
D gene: -

CDR3 DNA: TGTGCCCGTGACACCGTAAGGGATGAGAGTTACAACACCGATAAACTCATCTTT
CDR3 protein: CARDTVRDESYNTDKLIF
J gene: TRDJ1
clone size: -
V gene: TRDV2
CDR3 length: 18
D gene: -

CDR3 DNA: TGTGCCTGTGACACCGTAGGGGATACCCACACCGATAAACTTATCTTT
CDR3 protein: CACDTVGDTHTDKLIF
J gene: TRDJ1
clone size: -
V gene: TRDV2
CDR3 length: 16
D gene: TRDD3

CDR3 DNA: TGTGCCTGTGACCGTACTGGGGGATACGAGAGCTCCTGGGACACCCGACAGATGTTTTTC
CDR3 protein: CACDRTGGYESSWDTRQMFF
J gene: TRDJ3
clone size: -
V gene: TRDV2
CDR3 length: 20
D gene: TRDD3

CDR3 DNA: TGTGCCTGTGACACGTTACTGGGGGATATGACCTGGGACACCCGACAGATGTTTTTC
CDR3 protein: CACDTLLGDMTWDTRQMFF
J gene: TRDJ3
clone size: large
V gene: TRDV2
CDR3 length: 19
D gene: TRDD3

CDR3 DNA: TGTGCCTGTGAAGAACTGGGGATAATTTACACCGATAAACTCATCTTT
CDR3 protein: CACEELGIIYTDKLIF
J gene: TRDJ1
clone size: -
V gene: TRDV2
CDR3 length: 16
D gene: TRDD3

CDR3 DNA: TGTGCCTTTAGTCTCTCCGGGGGATTCTCCCCTAGGTACACCGATAAACCCATCTTT
CDR3 protein: CAFSLSGGFSPRYTDKPIF
J gene: TRDJ1
clone size: -
V gene: TRDV3
CDR3 length: 19
D gene: TRDD3

CDR3 DNA: TGTGCTCTTGGGGACAACACGTACACCGATAAACTCATCTTT
CDR3 protein: CALGDNTYTDKLIF
J gene: TRDJ1
clone size: medium-sized
V gene: TRDV1
CDR3 length: 14
D gene: -

CDR3 DNA: TGTGCCTGTGACCCCTTGATCAAGTCCAGGGCCGATAAACTCATCTTT
CDR3 protein: CACDPLIKSRADKLIF
J gene: TRDJ1
clone size: few
V gene: TRDV2
CDR3 length: 16
D gene: -

CDR3 DNA: TGTGCTCTTGGGGAACCGACAATTCCTACGATTACTGGGCACACCGATAAACTCATCTTT
CDR3 protein: CALGEPTIPTITGHTDKLIF
J gene: TRDJ1
clone size: -
V gene: TRDV1
CDR3 length: 20
D gene: -

CDR3 DNA: TGTGCCTGTGACGTGCTGGGGGACACGCACGATGAACTCATCTTT
CDR3 protein: CACDVLGDTHDELIF
J gene: TRDJ1
clone size: -
V gene: TRDV2
CDR3 length: 15
D gene: TRDD3

CDR3 DNA: TGTGCCTGTGACACGTACTGGGGGATAAGCTCCTGGGGCACCCGACAGATGTTTTTC
CDR3 protein: CACDTYWGISSWGTRQMFF
J gene: TRDJ3
clone size: few
V gene: TRDV2
CDR3 length: 19
D gene: TRDD3

CDR3 DNA: TGTGCTCTTGGGGAACTGACCTCGTCCTGGGGGATATGTCGATCACAACTCTTCTTT
CDR3 protein: CALGELTSSWGICRSQLFF
J gene: TRDJ2
clone size: -
V gene: TRDV1
CDR3 length: 19
D gene: TRDD3

CDR3 DNA: TGTGCAACAAGTGCCCTTTCCTGGGACAACTTTGGGGGAACGTACACCGATAAACTCATCTTT
CDR3 protein: CATSALSWDNFGGTYTDKLIF
J gene: TRDJ1
clone size: -
V gene: TRAV29/DV5
CDR3 length: 21
D gene: TRDD3

CDR3 DNA: TGTGCCTCCAGTTCCTACCTGGGCTCTACTGGGGGACCCCTCGATAAACTCATCTTT
CDR3 protein: CASSSYLGSTGGPLDKLIF
J gene: TRDJ1
clone size: -
V gene: TRDV3
CDR3 length: 19
D gene: TRDD3

CDR3 DNA: TGTGCCTGTGACATACTGGGGGAGAGCTCCTGGGACACCCGACAGATGTTTTTC
CDR3 protein: CACDILGESSWDTRQMFF
J gene: TRDJ3
clone size: large
V gene: TRDV2
CDR3 length: 18
D gene: TRDD3

CDR3 DNA: TGTGCCTGTGATACTACTGGGGGATACCGTTCCTGGGACATCCGACAGATGTTTTTC
CDR3 protein: CACDTTGGYRSWDIRQMFF
J gene: TRDJ3
clone size: -
V gene: TRDV2
CDR3 length: 19
D gene: TRDD3

CDR3 DNA: TGTGCTCTTGGGGAACTCGCTGGGGGACTTTACACCGATAAACTCATCTTT
CDR3 protein: CALGELAGGLYTDKLIF
J gene: TRDJ1
clone size: once
V gene: TRDV1
CDR3 length: 17
D gene: TRDD3

CDR3 DNA: TGTGCCTTCCCCAGGCCACCGATCCTAGGATACACCGATAAACTCATCTTT
CDR3 protein: CAFPRPPILGYTDKLIF
J gene: TRDJ1
clone size: few
V gene: TRDV3
CDR3 length: 17
D gene: -

CDR3 DNA: TGTGCCTGTGACACTGGGGGATACTGGTGGGATGATAAACTCATCTTT
CDR3 protein: CACDTGGYWWDDKLIF
J gene: TRDJ1
clone size: -
V gene: TRDV2
CDR3 length: 16
D gene: TRDD3

CDR3 DNA: TGTGCCTGTGACACTCTACTGGGGGATAACTGGGACACCCGACAGATGTTTTTC
CDR3 protein: CACDTLLGDNWDTRQMFF
J gene: TRDJ3
clone size: -
V gene: TRDV2
CDR3 length: 18
D gene: TRDD3

CDR3 DNA: TGTGCCTGTGACACCGTAGGGGATACAGGCTCCTGGGACACCCGACAGATGTTTTTC
CDR3 protein: CACDTVGDTGSWDTRQMFF
J gene: TRDJ3
clone size: -
V gene: TRDV2
CDR3 length: 19
D gene: TRDD3

CDR3 DNA: TGTGCCTGTGACACCGCGGGCGGGGGATACGGTTCTGGGGACACCCGACAGATGTTTTTC
CDR3 protein: CACDTAGGGYGSGDTRQMFF
J gene: TRDJ3
clone size: once
V gene: TRDV2
CDR3 length: 20
D gene: TRDD3

CDR3 DNA: TGTGCCTGTGACACTGTACTGGGGTTTACGGGGGAAACCACCGATAAACTCATCTTT
CDR3 protein: CACDTVLGFTGETTDKLIF
J gene: TRDJ1
clone size: medium-sized
V gene: TRDV2
CDR3 length: 19
D gene: TRDD3

CDR3 DNA: TGTGCTCTTGGGGAAATGGTGGCTACGGTGGGGGATAAACCCGATAAACTCATCTTT
CDR3 protein: CALGEMVATVGDKPDKLIF
J gene: TRDJ1
clone size: -
V gene: TRDV1
CDR3 length: 19
D gene: TRDD3

CDR3 DNA: TGTGCCTGTGACACAGTACCGGGGGGCCCGTACACCGATAAACTCATCTTT
CDR3 protein: CACDTVPGGPYTDKLIF
J gene: TRDJ1
clone size: large
V gene: TRDV2
CDR3 length: 17
D gene: -

CDR3 DNA: TGTGCCTGTGACACGCTCGGGAATGGGGGATACGGTTCCTGGGACACCCGACAGATGTTTTTC
CDR3 protein: CACDTLGNGGYGSWDTRQMFF
J gene: TRDJ3
clone size: -
V gene: TRDV2
CDR3 length: 21
D gene: TRDD3

CDR3 DNA: TGTGCCTGTGACACCTTACTGGGGGATACGCATTCCTGGGACACCCGACAGATGTTTTTC
CDR3 protein: CACDTLLGDTHSWDTRQMFF
J gene: TRDJ3
clone size: few
V gene: TRDV2
CDR3 length: 20
D gene: TRDD3

CDR3 DNA: TGTGCCTTACTAGATTCCGATAAACTCATCTTT
CDR3 protein: CALLDSDKLIF
J gene: TRDJ1
clone size: large
V gene: TRDV3
CDR3 length: 11
D gene: -

CDR3 DNA: TGTGCCTGTGACAGGATCGGTACTGGGGGCCCTATTCACACCGATAAACTCATCTTT
CDR3 protein: CACDRIGTGGPIHTDKLIF
J gene: TRDJ1
clone size: medium-sized
V gene: TRDV2
CDR3 length: 19
D gene: TRDD3

CDR3 DNA: TGTGCCTGTGACTCTATTACTGGGGGTCAAGCCGACAAACTCATCTTT
CDR3 protein: CACDSITGGQADKLIF
J gene: TRDJ1
clone size: -
V gene: TRDV2
CDR3 length: 16
D gene: TRDD3

CDR3 DNA: TGTGCTCTTGGGGAACGTCTATGTCTCCCCTACTGGGGGATATACACCGATAAACTCATCTTT
CDR3 protein: CALGERLCLPYWGIYTDKLIF
J gene: TRDJ1
clone size: medium-sized
V gene: TRDV1
CDR3 length: 21
D gene: TRDD3

CDR3 DNA: TGTGCCTGTGGCACCGTCGGACTGGGGGAAACAATGGGTAAACTCATCTTT
CDR3 protein: CACGTVGLGETMGKLIF
J gene: TRDJ1
clone size: -
V gene: TRDV2
CDR3 length: 17
D gene: TRDD3

CDR3 DNA: TGTGCCTGTGACACCGTTTTGGGTCAAGCGGCTGGGGGATACAAAGATAAACTCATCTTT
CDR3 protein: CACDTVLGQAAGGYKDKLIF
J gene: TRDJ1
clone size: large
V gene: TRDV2
CDR3 length: 20
D gene: TRDD3

CDR3 DNA: TGTGCTCTTGGGGAGACCTCCGAGATGGGGGACAGAACCGATAAACTCATCTTT
CDR3 protein: CALGETSEMGDRTDKLIF
J gene: TRDJ1
clone size: -
V gene: TRDV1
CDR3 length: 18
D gene: TRDD3

CDR3 DNA: TGTGCTCTTGGGGAACTAAAACGTGGGGGATACGCGAACACCGATAAACTCATCTTT
CDR3 protein: CALGELKRGGYANTDKLIF
J gene: TRDJ1
clone size: -
V gene: TRDV1
CDR3 length: 19
D gene: TRDD3

CDR3 DNA: TGTGCCTGTGACCTACTGGGGGGTAGCTCCTGGGACACCCGACAGATGTTTTTC
CDR3 protein: CACDLLGGSSWDTRQMFF
J gene: TRDJ3
clone size: medium-sized
V gene: TRDV2
CDR3 length: 18
D gene: TRDD3

CDR3 DNA: TGTGCCTGTGACACCGTACGAGGGGATACGCGCTGGGACACCCGACAGATGTTTTTC
CDR3 protein: CACDTVRGDTRWDTRQMFF
J gene: TRDJ3
clone size: medium-sized
V gene: TRDV2
CDR3 length: 19
D gene: TRDD3

CDR3 DNA: TGTGCTCTTGGGGAACTAGACTCCTCCTACTGGGGGATCCCGGACACCGATAAACTCATCTTT
CDR3 protein: CALGELDSSYWGIPDTDKLIF
J gene: TRDJ1
clone size: large
V gene: TRDV1
CDR3 length: 21
D gene: TRDD3